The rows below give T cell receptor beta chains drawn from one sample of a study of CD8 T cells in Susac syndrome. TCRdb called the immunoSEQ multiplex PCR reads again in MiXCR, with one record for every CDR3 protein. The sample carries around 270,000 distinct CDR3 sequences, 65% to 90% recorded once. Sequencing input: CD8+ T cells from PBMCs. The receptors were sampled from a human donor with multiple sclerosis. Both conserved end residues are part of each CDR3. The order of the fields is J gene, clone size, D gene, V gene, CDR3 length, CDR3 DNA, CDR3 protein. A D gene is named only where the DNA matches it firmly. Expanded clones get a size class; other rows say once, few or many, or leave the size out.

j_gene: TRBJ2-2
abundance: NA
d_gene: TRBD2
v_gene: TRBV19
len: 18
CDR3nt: TGTGCCAGTAGTACGTACGGGACTAGGCAAACGAACACCGGGGAGCTGTTTTTT
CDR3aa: CASSTYGTRQTNTGELFF

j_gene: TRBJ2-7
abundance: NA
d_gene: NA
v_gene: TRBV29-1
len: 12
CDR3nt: TGCAGCGTTACGACGGGTTCCTACGAGCAGTACTTC
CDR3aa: CSVTTGSYEQYF

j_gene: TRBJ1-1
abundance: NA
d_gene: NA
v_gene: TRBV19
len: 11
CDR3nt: TGTGCCAGTACCTTTGGTTCTGGGGCTTTCTTT
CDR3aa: CASTFGSGAFF

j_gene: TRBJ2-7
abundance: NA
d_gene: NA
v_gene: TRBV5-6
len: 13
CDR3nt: TGTGCCAGCAGCTTGGTGAAGGGGACGGAGCAGTACTTC
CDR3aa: CASSLVKGTEQYF

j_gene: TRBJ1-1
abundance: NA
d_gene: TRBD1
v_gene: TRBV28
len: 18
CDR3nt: TGTGCCAGCACCCTCTTTGGACGCACAGGGGCCGGGAACACTGAAGCTTTCTTT
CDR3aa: CASTLFGRTGAGNTEAFF

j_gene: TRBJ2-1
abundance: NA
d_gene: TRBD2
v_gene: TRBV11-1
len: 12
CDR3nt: TGTGCCAGCAGCTTATTCCCGGGAGGGCCTTTCTTC
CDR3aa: CASSLFPGGPFF

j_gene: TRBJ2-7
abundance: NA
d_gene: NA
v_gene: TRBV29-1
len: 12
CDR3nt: TGCAGCGTTGGTCAGTCGCCCTACGAGCAGTACTTC
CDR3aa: CSVGQSPYEQYF

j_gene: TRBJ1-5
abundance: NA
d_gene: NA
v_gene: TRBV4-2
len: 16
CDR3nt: TGTGCCAGCAGCCAAGATATGGGGTTTTCCAATCAGCCCCAGCATTTT
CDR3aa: CASSQDMGFSNQPQHF

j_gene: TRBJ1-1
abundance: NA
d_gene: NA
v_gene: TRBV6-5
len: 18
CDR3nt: TGTGCCAGCAGTTACTCGTGGCAGGGCCCCAGCGTCGGCACTGAAGCTTTCTTT
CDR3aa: CASSYSWQGPSVGTEAFF

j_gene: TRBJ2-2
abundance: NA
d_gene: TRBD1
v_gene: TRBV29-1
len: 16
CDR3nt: TGCAGCGTTGAAGACTCAGACAGGGGGCGTCTCGGGGAGCTGTTTTTT
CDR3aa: CSVEDSDRGRLGELFF

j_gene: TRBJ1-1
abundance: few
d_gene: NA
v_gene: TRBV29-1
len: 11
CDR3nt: TGCAGCGTTCAAGCGGGCACTGAAGCTTTCTTT
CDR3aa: CSVQAGTEAFF

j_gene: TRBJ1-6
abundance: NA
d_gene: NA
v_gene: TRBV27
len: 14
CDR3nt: TGTGCCAGCAGTTTCGTGTGGTCAGGCCCACCCCTCCACTTT
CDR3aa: CASSFVWSGPPLHF

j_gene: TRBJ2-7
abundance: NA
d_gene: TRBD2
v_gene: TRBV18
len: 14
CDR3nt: TGTGCCAGCTCACCAGAGCGGGAGGTCTACGAGCAGTACTTC
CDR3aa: CASSPEREVYEQYF

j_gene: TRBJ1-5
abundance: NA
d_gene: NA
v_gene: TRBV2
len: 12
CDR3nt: TGTGCCAGCGGACGGAGCAATCAGCCCCAGCATTTT
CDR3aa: CASGRSNQPQHF

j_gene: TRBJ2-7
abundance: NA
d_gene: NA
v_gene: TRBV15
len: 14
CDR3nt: TGTGCCACCAGCAGAGATAGGGGTGGTAACGAGCAGTACTTC
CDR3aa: CATSRDRGGNEQYF

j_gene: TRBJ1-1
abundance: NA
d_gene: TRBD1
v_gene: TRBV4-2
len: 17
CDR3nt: TGTGCCAGCAGCCAACCGGGGACAGCAGATGAAGGCGCTGAAGCTTTCTTT
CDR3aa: CASSQPGTADEGAEAFF

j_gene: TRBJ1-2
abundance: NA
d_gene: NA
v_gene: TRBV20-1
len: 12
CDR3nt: TGCAGTGCTAGATGGGCTAACTATGGCTACACCTTC
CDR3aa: CSARWANYGYTF

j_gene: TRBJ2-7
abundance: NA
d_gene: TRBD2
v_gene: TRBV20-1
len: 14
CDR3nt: TGCAGTGCTAGGGAACTAGCGGGAGGCTACGAGCAGTACTTC
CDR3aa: CSARELAGGYEQYF

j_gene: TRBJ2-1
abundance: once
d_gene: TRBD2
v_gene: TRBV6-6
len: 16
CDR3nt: TGTGCCAGCAGTTATTCTGGACTAGCGGGTTCCGATGAGCAGTTCTTC
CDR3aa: CASSYSGLAGSDEQFF

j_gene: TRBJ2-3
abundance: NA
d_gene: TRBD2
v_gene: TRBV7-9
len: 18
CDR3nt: TGTGCCAGCAGCGATTCTAGACTAGCGGGAGGTGGCACAGATACGCAGTATTTT
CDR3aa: CASSDSRLAGGGTDTQYF

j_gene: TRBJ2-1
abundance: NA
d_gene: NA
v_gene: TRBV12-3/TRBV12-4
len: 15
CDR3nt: TGTGCCAGCAGAGACTTGGGGTCCGCGGACCATGAGCAGTTCTTC
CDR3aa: CASRDLGSADHEQFF

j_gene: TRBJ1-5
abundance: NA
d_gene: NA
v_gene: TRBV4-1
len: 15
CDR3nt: TGCGCCAGCAGCCGACAGTCTAAGGGCAATCAGCCCCAGCATTTT
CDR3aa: CASSRQSKGNQPQHF

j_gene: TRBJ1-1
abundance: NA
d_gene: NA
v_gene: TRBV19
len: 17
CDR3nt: TGTGCCAGTAGTATCCGACCGGGGACGGTGAAGAACACTGAAGCTTTCTTT
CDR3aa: CASSIRPGTVKNTEAFF

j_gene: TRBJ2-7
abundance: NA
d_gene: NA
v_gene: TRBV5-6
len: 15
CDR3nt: TGTGCCAGCAGCTTGGCGGCTAGCTTTTCGAACGAGCAGTACTTC
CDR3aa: CASSLAASFSNEQYF

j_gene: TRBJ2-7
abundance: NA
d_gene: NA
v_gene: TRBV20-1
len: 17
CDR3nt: TGCAGTGCTAGAGACCCCGTCGTGAGGGACAAATCCTACGAGCAGTACTTC
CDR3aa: CSARDPVVRDKSYEQYF

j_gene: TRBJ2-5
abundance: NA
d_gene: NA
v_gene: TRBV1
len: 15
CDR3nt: TGCACCAGCAGCCACGGCGGATTCCGGGGAGAGACCCAGTACTTC
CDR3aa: CTSSHGGFRGETQYF

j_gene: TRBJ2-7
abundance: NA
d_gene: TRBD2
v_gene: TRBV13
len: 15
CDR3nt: TGTGCCAGCAGCCCCGCTGGAGCGGGAGACTACGAGCAGTACTTC
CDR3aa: CASSPAGAGDYEQYF

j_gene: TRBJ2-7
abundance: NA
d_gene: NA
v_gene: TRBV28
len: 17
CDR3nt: TGTGCCAGCAGTTTATCCTATACCTTAGACAGTTCCTACGAGCAGTACTTC
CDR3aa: CASSLSYTLDSSYEQYF

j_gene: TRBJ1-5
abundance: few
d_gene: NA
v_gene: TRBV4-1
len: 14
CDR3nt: TGCGCCAGCAGCCAAGGTGTGGGGAGCCAGCCCCAGCATTTT
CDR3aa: CASSQGVGSQPQHF

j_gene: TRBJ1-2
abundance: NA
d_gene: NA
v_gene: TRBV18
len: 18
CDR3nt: TGTGCCAGCTCACCTCCCCTTTGGCAGGGCTCGAGAGTTTATGGCTACACCTTC
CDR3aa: CASSPPLWQGSRVYGYTF

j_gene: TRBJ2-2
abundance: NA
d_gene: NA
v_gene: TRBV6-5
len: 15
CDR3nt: TGTGCCAGCAGTTACGAGGGCGCGGGCACCGGGGAGCTGTTTTTT
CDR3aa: CASSYEGAGTGELFF

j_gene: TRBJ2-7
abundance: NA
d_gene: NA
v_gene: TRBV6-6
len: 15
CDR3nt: TGTGCCAGCAGTTACGGACAGTCGAACTCCTACGAGCAGTACTTC
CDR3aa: CASSYGQSNSYEQYF

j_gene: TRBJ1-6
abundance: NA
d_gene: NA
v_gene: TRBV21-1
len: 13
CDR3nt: TGTGCCAGCTCGGACAGGGAGAGCTCACCCCTCCACTTT
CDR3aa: CASSDRESSPLHF

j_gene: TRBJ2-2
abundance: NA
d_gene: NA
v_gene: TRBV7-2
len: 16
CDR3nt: TGTGCCAGCAGCTTACCCGCGGGGATGAACACCGGGGAGCTGTTTTTT
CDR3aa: CASSLPAGMNTGELFF

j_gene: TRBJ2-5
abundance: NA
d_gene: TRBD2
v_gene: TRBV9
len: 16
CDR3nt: TGTGCCAGCAGCGTAGGGGTAGCGGGCCTCCAAGAGACCCAGTACTTC
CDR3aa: CASSVGVAGLQETQYF

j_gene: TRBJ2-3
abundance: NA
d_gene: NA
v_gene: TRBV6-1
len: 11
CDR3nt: TGTGCCAGCAGTGAACTAAGGACGCAGTATTTT
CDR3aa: CASSELRTQYF

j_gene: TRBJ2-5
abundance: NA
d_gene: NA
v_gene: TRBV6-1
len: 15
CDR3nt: TGTGCCAGCCGACTCCTCGCGGCTAAGGAAGAGACCCAGTACTTC
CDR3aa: CASRLLAAKEETQYF

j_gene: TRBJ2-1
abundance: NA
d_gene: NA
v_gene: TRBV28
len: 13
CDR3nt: TGTGCCAGCGCTTTGCCCGACGTTGGAAGGCAGTTCTTC
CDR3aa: CASALPDVGRQFF

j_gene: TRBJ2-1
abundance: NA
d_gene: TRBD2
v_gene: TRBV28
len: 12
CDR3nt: TGTGCCAGCAGCAGAGCGGGGCCTCGGCAGTTCTTC
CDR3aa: CASSRAGPRQFF

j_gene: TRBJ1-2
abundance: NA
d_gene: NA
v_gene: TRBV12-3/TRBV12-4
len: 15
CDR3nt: TGTGCCAGCAGTCCCCAGACAGGTCCGCCGGATGGCTACACCTTC
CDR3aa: CASSPQTGPPDGYTF

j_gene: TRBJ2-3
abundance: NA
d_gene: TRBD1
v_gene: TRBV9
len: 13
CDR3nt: TGTGCCAGCAGCGGGACAGGGTCAGATACGCAGTATTTT
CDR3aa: CASSGTGSDTQYF

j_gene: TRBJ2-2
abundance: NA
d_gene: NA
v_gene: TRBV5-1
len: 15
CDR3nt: TGCGCCAGCAGCTTAGCCCAGGGATACACCGGGGAGCTGTTTTTT
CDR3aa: CASSLAQGYTGELFF

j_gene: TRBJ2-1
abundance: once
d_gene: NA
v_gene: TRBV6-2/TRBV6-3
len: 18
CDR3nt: TGTGCCAGCAGCACTTCCGTCGAGGTGGACCTCTTTTCGGGTGAGCAGTTCTTC
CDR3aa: CASSTSVEVDLFSGEQFF

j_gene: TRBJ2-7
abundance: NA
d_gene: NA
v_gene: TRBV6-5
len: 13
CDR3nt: TGTGCCAGCAGTTACGGGGGGGCTAGCGAGCAGTACTTC
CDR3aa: CASSYGGASEQYF

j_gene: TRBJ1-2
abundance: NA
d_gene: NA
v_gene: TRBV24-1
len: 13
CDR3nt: TGTGCCACCAGTCGGGCAGCTAACTATGGCTACACCTTC
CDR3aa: CATSRAANYGYTF

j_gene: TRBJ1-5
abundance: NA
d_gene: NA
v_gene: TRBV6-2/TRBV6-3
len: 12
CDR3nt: TGTGCCAGCAGTCCCAATAATCAGCCCCAGCATTTT
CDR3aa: CASSPNNQPQHF

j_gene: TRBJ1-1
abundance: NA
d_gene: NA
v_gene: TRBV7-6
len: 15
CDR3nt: TGTGCCAGCAGGCCTATGGATGATATGAACACTGAAGCTTTCTTT
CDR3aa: CASRPMDDMNTEAFF

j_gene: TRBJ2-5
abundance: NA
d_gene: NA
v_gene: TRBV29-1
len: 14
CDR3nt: TGCAGCGTGGGGGGCGGGAGTGGAAGAGAGACCCAGTACTTC
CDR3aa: CSVGGGSGRETQYF

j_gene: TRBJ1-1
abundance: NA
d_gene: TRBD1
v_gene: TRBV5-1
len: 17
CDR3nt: TGCGCCAGCAGCTGGGAGACAGGGGGCGTTACAAACACTGAAGCTTTCTTT
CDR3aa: CASSWETGGVTNTEAFF

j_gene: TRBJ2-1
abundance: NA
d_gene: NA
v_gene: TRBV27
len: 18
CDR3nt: TGTGCCAGCAGGGCGTCGTTGGTCTCCTGGAGCTCCTACAATGAGCAGTTCTTC
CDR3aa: CASRASLVSWSSYNEQFF

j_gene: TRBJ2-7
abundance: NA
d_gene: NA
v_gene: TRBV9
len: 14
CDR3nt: TGTGCCAGCAGCGTAGGAGCTAGCGCCCACGAGCAGTACTTC
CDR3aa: CASSVGASAHEQYF